This is a list of T cell receptor beta chains from one sample in a study of cytomegalovirus exposure and HLA in healthy donors. Profiled with immunoSEQ multiplex PCR; TCRdb holds only in-frame clones, not every one. Of tens of thousands of clones in the sample, 78% were seen once. The sequenced material came from PBMCs. Source of these receptors: a male donor in good health and CMV-seropositive. The CDR3 runs from the conserved cysteine through the conserved F or W. D genes are given only for firm matches. A row's size may be missing; if present it is once, few, many or a size class.

cdr3_length j_call v_call clone_size d_call cdr3_nt cdr3_aa
17 TRBJ2-1 TRBV11-1 NA NA TGTGCCAGCAGCCCCGACCCGGGAGGGGGCGTTATAAATGAGCAGTTCTTC CASSPDPGGGVINEQFF
13 TRBJ1-2 TRBV7-8 NA NA TGTGCCAGCAGCCCCGACAAGAACTATGGCTACACCTTC CASSPDKNYGYTF
16 TRBJ1-4 TRBV30 NA TRBD1 TGTGCCTGGAGTAGCCTAGTTGGACAGGGAAATGAAAAACTGTTTTTT CAWSSLVGQGNEKLFF
15 TRBJ1-1 TRBV5-1 NA NA TGCGCCAGCAGCTGGCAACAGGGAATGAACACTGAAGCTTTCTTT CASSWQQGMNTEAFF
15 TRBJ1-2 TRBV21-1 NA NA TGTGCCAGCAGCGCAAGCAGACAGGGACTCTATGGCTACACCTTC CASSASRQGLYGYTF
18 TRBJ2-1 TRBV28 NA NA TGTGCCAGCAGTTTATGGCCCGTTTTAGCCGTCGATGGAAATGAGCAGTTCTTC CASSLWPVLAVDGNEQFF
14 TRBJ2-7 TRBV18 NA NA TGTGCCAGCTCACCACCGTACACCCGGGGCGAGCAGTACTTC CASSPPYTRGEQYF
13 TRBJ2-5 TRBV28 few NA TGTGCCAGCATCGAGGATAGACAAGAGACCCAGTACTTC CASIEDRQETQYF
13 TRBJ2-7 TRBV4-1 NA NA TGCGCCAGCAGCCAAGTTGGCCCGGGGGTGCAGTACTTC CASSQVGPGVQYF
15 TRBJ1-4 TRBV7-6 NA NA TGTGCCAGCAGCTTCGTTGGGGGGAGTAATGAAAAACTGTTTTTT CASSFVGGSNEKLFF
16 TRBJ2-7 TRBV11-2 few NA TGTGCCAGCAGCTTAATTGGGCAGCGGGCGGCCTACGAGCAGTACTTC CASSLIGQRAAYEQYF
14 TRBJ1-1 TRBV10-3 few TRBD1 TGTGCCATCAGTGAGCCCAAAGGGGGCGAGGAAGCTTTCTTT CAISEPKGGEEAFF
15 TRBJ1-2 TRBV5-8 NA NA TGTGCCAGCAAGAGGGGGGGAACCGCTAACTATGGCTACACCTTC CASKRGGTANYGYTF
14 TRBJ1-2 TRBV4-3 many NA TGCGCCAGCAGCCAAGATCACCCGGGGTATGGCTACACCTTC CASSQDHPGYGYTF
16 TRBJ1-3 TRBV7-9 once NA TGTGCCAGCAGCGATAGGGGCTCGTACTCTGGAAACACCATATATTTT CASSDRGSYSGNTIYF
15 TRBJ2-3 TRBV25-1 few NA TGTGCCAGCAGTGGGGGGGGCGGGGGTACAGATACGCAGTATTTT CASSGGGGGTDTQYF
14 TRBJ2-7 TRBV29-1 NA NA TGCAGCGTAGGTGACTTTCTAAACTCCTACGAGCAGTACTTC CSVGDFLNSYEQYF
13 TRBJ1-6 TRBV2 NA NA TGTGCCAGCAACCGGGGTCGGAATTCACCCCTCCACTTT CASNRGRNSPLHF
15 TRBJ1-1 TRBV5-4 few TRBD1 TGTGCCAGCAGCTTGGGGGGACAGGGGGGAACTGAAGCTTTCTTT CASSLGGQGGTEAFF
13 TRBJ2-3 TRBV7-3 few NA TGTGCCAGCAGCTTAAACGGGGCAGATACGCAGTATTTT CASSLNGADTQYF
16 TRBJ2-7 TRBV7-8 NA TRBD1 TGTGCCAGCAGCTTAATGACAGGGTGGGTGTCCTACGAGCAGTACTTC CASSLMTGWVSYEQYF
14 TRBJ1-2 TRBV2 few NA TGTGCCAGCAGTGATACAGGGCTAAACTATGGCTACACCTTC CASSDTGLNYGYTF
15 TRBJ1-3 TRBV5-1 NA NA TGCGCCAGCAGCGCCCAGGCACCTGGGTTGAACACCATATATTTT CASSAQAPGLNTIYF
16 TRBJ1-1 TRBV18 NA NA TGTGCCAGCTCACCGGTGGCTTCCCACACCGGGGCTGAAGCTTTCTTT CASSPVASHTGAEAFF
16 TRBJ2-3 TRBV18 NA NA TGTGCCAGCTCACCACTTCAGTTCTCTAGCACAGATACGCAGTATTTT CASSPLQFSSTDTQYF
17 TRBJ2-2 TRBV11-2 NA NA TGTGCCAGCAGCACCTGGCGCAGGGGACTACGTACCGGGGAGCTGTTTTTT CASSTWRRGLRTGELFF
14 TRBJ1-6 TRBV7-2 NA NA TGTGCCAGCAGCGCTCAACGGGGATGGGGGGCCCTCCACTTT CASSAQRGWGALHF
17 TRBJ2-2 TRBV12-5 NA TRBD2 TGTGCTAGTGGTTTGGGGACTAGCGGGATTCCCACCGGGGAGCTGTTTTTT CASGLGTSGIPTGELFF
16 TRBJ2-7 TRBV9 NA NA TGTGCCAGCAGCCCCAAGGGAGGTTTCAGCTCCTACGAGCAGTACTTC CASSPKGGFSSYEQYF
14 TRBJ2-7 TRBV5-4 NA NA TGTGCCAGCAGCTTGGGCGGGGCTATCTACGAGCAGTACTTC CASSLGGAIYEQYF
14 TRBJ1-1 TRBV27 NA NA TGTGCCAGCAGTCCACAATCGAAGAACACTGAAGCTTTCTTT CASSPQSKNTEAFF
16 TRBJ2-6 TRBV19 NA TRBD1 TGTGCCCGACCGGGGACAGCTTCCTCAGGGGCCAACGTCCTGACTTTC CARPGTASSGANVLTF
17 TRBJ2-2 TRBV15 NA NA TGTGCCACCAGCAGAGATGCAGGGGCCGGGTTCACCGGGGAGCTGTTTTTT CATSRDAGAGFTGELFF
16 TRBJ2-3 TRBV5-8 NA NA TGTGCCAGCAGCTCATCGTGGGGGGTCGGCACAGATACGCAGTATTTT CASSSSWGVGTDTQYF
17 TRBJ2-5 TRBV27 NA NA TGTGCCAGCTCATCCCTCCAAACAGGGTGGGGGCAAGAGACCCAGTACTTC CASSSLQTGWGQETQYF
14 TRBJ2-7 TRBV28 NA TRBD1 TGTGCCAGCAGTTCCGGGACAGGCCCCTACGAGCAGTACTTC CASSSGTGPYEQYF
17 TRBJ1-6 TRBV10-3 once NA TGTGCCATCAGTGAGTCCGGCCTGAGGTCCTATAATTCACCCCTCCACTTT CAISESGLRSYNSPLHF
15 TRBJ2-7 TRBV21-1 NA NA TGTGCCAGCCTACCTGGGACAGGGCTACCCTACGAGCAGTACTTC CASLPGTGLPYEQYF